This entry features one TCR beta chain sequence. V dropped 6 bases and J dropped 8; count of bases not matched to a gene: 7. The CDR3 length is 15 residues. Germline CDR1 and CDR2: MNHEY and SMNVEV (reference sequence). Original data processing: Researchers report that nucleated cell counts were estimated from reference gene primer amplification. The data were produced by immunoSEQ multiplex PCR, yet TCRdb's version contains in-frame clones alone and is incomplete. The DNA was the basis for D and trimming; V, J and clone size are from that table. Of 150,000 to 200,000 clones listed, around 73% are singletons. This specimen belongs to a study of blood T cell repertoires in COVID-19. About the study: Spain, Italy and the United States supplied samples that represented acute and convalescent COVID-19.

The age range of participants was 18 to 89 years, with residence in about two dozen US areas. Cohorts were determined from participant-reported clinical history. The rearrangement joins TRBV27 to TRBJ2-1, with 13 positions matching TRBD2. This clonotype was sampled from a woman aged 50 to 60 who had recovered from COVID-19. The sequencing sample was made of PBMCs or T cells enriched from blood (not recorded which). CDR3 in amino acids: CASRLAGGPRYEQFF. For the CDR3, the DNA is TGTGCCAGCAGACTAGCGGGAGGGCCCCGGTATGAGCAGTTCTTC.